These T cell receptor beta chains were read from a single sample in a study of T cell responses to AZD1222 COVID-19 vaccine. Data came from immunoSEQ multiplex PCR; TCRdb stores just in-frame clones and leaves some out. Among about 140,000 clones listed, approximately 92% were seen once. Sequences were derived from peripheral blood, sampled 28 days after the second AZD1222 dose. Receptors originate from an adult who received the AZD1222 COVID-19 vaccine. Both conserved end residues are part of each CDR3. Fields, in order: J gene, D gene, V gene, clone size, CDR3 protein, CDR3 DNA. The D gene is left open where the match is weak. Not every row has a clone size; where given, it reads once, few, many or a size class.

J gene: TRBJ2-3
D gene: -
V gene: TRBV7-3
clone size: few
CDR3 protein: CASSRIVPDTQYF
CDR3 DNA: TGTGCCAGCAGCCGGATCGTACCAGATACGCAGTATTTT

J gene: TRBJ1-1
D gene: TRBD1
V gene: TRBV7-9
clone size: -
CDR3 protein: CASTDRGQGNTEAFF
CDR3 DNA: TGTGCCAGCACCGACAGGGGGCAGGGGAACACTGAAGCTTTCTTT

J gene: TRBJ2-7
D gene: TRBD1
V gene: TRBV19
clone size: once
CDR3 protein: CASSKDRETYEQYF
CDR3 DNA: TGTGCCAGTAGTAAGGACAGGGAGACCTACGAGCAGTACTTC

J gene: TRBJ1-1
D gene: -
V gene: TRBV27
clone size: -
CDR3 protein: CASSLGIMNTEAFF
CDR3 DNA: TGTGCCAGCAGTTTAGGGATTATGAACACTGAAGCTTTCTTT

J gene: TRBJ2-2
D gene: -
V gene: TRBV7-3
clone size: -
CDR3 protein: CASSRIGTMNTGELFF
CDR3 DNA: TGTGCCAGCAGCCGGATCGGGACAATGAACACCGGGGAGCTGTTTTTT

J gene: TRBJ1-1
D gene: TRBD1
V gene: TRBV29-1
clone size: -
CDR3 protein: CSGTGVNTEAFF
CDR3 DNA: TGCAGCGGGACAGGAGTGAACACTGAAGCTTTCTTT

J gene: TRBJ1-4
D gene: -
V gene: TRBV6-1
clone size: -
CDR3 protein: CASSDRGGNEKLFF
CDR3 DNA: TGTGCCAGCAGTGACCGCGGGGGGAATGAAAAACTGTTTTTT

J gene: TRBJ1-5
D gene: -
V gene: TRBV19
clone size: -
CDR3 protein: CASSIRDTGGYSNQPQHF
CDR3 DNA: TGTGCCAGTAGTATCCGGGACACGGGGGGATATAGCAATCAGCCCCAGCATTTT

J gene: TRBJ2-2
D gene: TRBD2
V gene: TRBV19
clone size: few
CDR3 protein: CASSNGGRAIAGELFF
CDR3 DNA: TGTGCCAGTAGTAACGGCGGGAGGGCCATCGCCGGGGAGCTGTTTTTT

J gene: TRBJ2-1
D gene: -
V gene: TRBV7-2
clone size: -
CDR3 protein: CASSDSGAYNEQFF
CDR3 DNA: TGTGCCAGCAGTGACTCGGGAGCCTACAATGAGCAGTTCTTC

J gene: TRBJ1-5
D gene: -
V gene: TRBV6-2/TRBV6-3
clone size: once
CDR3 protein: CASSYVMGRGQPQHF
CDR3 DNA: TGTGCCAGCAGTTACGTGATGGGGAGAGGACAGCCCCAGCATTTT